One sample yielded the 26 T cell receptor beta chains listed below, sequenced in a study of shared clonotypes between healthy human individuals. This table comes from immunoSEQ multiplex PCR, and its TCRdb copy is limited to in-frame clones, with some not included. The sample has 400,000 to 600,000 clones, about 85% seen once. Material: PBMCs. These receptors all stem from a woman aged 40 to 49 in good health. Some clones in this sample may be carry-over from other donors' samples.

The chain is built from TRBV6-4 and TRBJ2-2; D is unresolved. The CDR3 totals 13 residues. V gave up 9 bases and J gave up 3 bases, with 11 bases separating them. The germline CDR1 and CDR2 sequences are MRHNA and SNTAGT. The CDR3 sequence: CASLNQHTGELFF. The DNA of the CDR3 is TGTGCCAGTCTAAATCAACACACCGGGGAGCTGTTTTTT.

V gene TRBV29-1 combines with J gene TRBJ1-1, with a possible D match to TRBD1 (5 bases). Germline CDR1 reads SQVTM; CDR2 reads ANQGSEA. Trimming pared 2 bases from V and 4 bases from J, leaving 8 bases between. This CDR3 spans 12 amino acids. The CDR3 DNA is TGCAGCGTTGAACAGGGTGGCACTGAAGCTTTCTTT. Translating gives CSVEQGGTEAFF.

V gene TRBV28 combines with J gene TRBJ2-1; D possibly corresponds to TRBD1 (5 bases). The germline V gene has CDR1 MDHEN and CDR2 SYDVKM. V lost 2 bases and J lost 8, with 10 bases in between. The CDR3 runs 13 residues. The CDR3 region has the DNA TGTGCCAGCAGTTTACCTCAGGGCCATGAGCAGTTCTTC. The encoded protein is CASSLPQGHEQFF.

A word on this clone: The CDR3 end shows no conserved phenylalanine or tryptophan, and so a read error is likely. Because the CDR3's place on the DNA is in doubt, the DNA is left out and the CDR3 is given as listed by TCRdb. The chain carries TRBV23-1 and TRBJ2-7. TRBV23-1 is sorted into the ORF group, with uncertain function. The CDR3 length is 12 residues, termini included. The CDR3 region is CASSQSLEGGAL.

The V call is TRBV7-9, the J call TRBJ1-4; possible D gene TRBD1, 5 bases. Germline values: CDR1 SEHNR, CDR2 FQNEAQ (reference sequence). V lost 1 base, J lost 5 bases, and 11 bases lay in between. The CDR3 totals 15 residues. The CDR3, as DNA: TGTGCCAGCAGCTTAGACACAGGAGCAAATGAAAAACTGTTTTTT. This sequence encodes CASSLDTGANEKLFF. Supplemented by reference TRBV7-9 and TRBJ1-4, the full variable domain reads DTGVSQNPRHKITKRGQNVTFRCDPISEHNRLYWYRQTLGQGPEFLTYFQNEAQLEKSRLLSDRFSAERPKGSFSTLEIQRTEQGDSAMYLCASSLDTGANEKLFFGSGTQLSVL.

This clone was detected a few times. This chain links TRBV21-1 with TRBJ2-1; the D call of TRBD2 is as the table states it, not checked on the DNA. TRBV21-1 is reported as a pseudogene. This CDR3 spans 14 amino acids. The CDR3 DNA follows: TGTGCCAGCAGCAAAGTCGGCGGGAGCTATGAGCAGTTCTTC. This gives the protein CASSKVGGSYEQFF.

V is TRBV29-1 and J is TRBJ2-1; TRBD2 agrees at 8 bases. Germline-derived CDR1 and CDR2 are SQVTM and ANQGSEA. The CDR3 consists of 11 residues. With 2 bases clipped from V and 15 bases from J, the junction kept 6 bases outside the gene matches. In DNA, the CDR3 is TGCAGCGTTGAACGGGGGGGAGAGGTGTTCTTC. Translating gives CSVERGGEVFF.

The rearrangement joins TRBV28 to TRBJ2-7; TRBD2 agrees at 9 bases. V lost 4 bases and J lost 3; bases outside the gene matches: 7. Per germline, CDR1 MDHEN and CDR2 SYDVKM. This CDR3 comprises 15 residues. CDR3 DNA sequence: TGTGCCAGCAGTTCCCCTAATAGCGGGAGCTACGAGCAGTACTTC. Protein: CASSSPNSGSYEQYF.

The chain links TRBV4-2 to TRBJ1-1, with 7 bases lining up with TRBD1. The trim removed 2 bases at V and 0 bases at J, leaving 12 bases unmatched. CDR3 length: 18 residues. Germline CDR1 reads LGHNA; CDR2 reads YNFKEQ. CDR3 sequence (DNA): TGTGCCAGCAGCCAAACTAGGCAGGGGGTCTTCATGAACACTGAAGCTTTCTTT. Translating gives CASSQTRQGVFMNTEAFF.

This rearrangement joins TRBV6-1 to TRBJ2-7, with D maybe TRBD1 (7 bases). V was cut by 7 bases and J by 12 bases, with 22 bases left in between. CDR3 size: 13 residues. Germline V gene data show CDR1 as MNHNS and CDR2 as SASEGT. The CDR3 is CASTGRDRLVWYF. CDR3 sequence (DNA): TGTGCCAGCACCGGGCGGGACAGACTAGTTTGGTACTTC.

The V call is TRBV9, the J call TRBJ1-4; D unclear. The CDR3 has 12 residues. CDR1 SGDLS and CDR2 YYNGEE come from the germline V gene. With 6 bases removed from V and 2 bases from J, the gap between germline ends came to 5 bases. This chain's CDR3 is CASTGTNEKLFF. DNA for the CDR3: TGTGCCAGCACCGGCACTAATGAAAAACTGTTTTTT.

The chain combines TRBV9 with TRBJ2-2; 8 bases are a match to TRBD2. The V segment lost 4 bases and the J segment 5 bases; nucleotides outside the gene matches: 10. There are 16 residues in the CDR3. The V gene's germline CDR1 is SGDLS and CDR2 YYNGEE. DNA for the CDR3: TGTGCCAGCAGCCCCCGAGTAGCGGGACCGACCGGGGAGCTGTTTTTT. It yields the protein CASSPRVAGPTGELFF. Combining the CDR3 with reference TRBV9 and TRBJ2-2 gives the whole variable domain DSGVTQTPKHLITATGQRVTLRCSPRSGDLSVYWYQQSLDQGLQFLIQYYNGEERAKGNILERFSAQQFPDLHSELNLSSLELGDSALYFCASSPRVAGPTGELFFGEGSRLTVL.

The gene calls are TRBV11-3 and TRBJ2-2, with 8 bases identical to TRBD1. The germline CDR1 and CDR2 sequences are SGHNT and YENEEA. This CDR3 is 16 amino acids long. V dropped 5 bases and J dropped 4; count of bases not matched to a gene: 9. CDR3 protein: CASSARDRSITGELFF. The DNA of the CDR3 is TGTGCCAGCAGCGCCCGGGACAGGAGTATCACCGGGGAGCTGTTTTTT.

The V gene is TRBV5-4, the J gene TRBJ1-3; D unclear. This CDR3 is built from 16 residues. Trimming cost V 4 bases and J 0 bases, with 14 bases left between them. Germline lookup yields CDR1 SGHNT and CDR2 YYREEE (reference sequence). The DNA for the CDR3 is TGTGCCAGCAGCGGAGCCGGGCCCCACTCTGGAAACACCATATATTTT. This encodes CASSGAGPHSGNTIYF.

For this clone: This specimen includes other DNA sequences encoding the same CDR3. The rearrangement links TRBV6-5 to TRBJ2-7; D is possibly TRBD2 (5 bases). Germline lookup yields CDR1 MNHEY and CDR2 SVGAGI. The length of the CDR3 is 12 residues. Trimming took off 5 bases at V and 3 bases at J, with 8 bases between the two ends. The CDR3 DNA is TGTGCCAGCAGTCCCGGAGGCTACGAGCAGTACTTC. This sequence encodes CASSPGGYEQYF.

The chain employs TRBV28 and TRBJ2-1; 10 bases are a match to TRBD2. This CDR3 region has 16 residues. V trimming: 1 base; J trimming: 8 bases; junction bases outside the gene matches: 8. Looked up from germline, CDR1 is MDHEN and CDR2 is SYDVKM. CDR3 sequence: CASSLLSSGSLDEQFF. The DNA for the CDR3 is TGTGCCAGCAGTTTATTATCTAGCGGGAGTTTGGATGAGCAGTTCTTC.

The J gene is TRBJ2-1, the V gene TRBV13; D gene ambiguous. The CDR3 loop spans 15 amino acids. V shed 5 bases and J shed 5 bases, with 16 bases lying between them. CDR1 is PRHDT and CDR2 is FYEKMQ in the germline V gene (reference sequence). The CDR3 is CASSASGYYHNEQFF. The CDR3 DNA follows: TGTGCCAGCAGCGCCTCGGGTTACTACCACAATGAGCAGTTCTTC.

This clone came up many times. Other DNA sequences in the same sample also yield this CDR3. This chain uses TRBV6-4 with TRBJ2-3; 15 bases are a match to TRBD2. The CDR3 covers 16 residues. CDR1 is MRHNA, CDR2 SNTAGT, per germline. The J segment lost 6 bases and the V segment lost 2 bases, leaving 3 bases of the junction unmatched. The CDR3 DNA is TGTGCCAGCAGTGACGGACTAGCGGGAGGGCCGGATACGCAGTATTTT. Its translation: CASSDGLAGGPDTQYF.

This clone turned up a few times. In nucleotides, the CDR3 is TGTGCCAGCAGTGGGACAGGGGGCTACGAGCAGTACTTC. Translated, it gives CASSGTGGYEQYF. V and J are TRBV25-1 and TRBJ2-7; 10 bases agree with TRBD1. The V gene end was trimmed by 4 bases and the J gene end by 3 bases; junction bases not matched to a gene: 0. From germline, CDR1 is MGHDK and CDR2 SYGVNS. This CDR3 contains 13 residues.

The DNA for the CDR3 is TGTGCCTCACGGGGGCAGAGCTCCTACAATGAGCAGTTCTTC. This codes for CASRGQSSYNEQFF. The chain combines TRBV28 with TRBJ2-1; either TRBD1 or TRBD2 may supply D (6 bases each). This CDR3 has 14 amino acids. The V gene lost 11 bases and the J gene lost 0 bases, with 14 bases spanning the gap. The V gene's germline CDR1 is MDHEN and CDR2 SYDVKM.

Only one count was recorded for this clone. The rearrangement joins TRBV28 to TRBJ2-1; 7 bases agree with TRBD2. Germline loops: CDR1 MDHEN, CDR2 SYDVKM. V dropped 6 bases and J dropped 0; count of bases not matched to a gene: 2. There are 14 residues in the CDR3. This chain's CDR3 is CASRGGPSYNEQFF. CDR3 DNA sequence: TGTGCCAGCAGGGGAGGGCCCTCCTACAATGAGCAGTTCTTC.

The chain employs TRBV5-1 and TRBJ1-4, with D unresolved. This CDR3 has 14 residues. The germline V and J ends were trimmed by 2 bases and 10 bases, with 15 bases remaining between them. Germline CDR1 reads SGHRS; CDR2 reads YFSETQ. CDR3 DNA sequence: TGCGCCAGCAGCTTAGACCGGCGAGAGGGAAAACTGTTTTTT. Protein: CASSLDRREGKLFF.

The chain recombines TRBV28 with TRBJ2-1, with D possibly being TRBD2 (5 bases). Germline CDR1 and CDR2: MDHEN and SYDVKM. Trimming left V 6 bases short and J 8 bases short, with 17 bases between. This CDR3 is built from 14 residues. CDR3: CASSPTVKRDEQFF. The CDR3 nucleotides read TGTGCCAGCAGCCCAACCGTTAAGAGGGATGAGCAGTTCTTC.

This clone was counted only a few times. CDR3 loop: CATLLQGNQPQHF. The CDR3 DNA sequence: TGTGCCACCCTACTACAGGGAAATCAGCCCCAGCATTTT. The V and J genes are TRBV28 and TRBJ1-5; the D gene is possibly TRBD1 (6 bases). V gave up 10 bases and J gave up 4 bases, with 14 bases separating them. CDR3 length equals 13 residues. Germline V CDR1 and CDR2: MDHEN, SYDVKM.

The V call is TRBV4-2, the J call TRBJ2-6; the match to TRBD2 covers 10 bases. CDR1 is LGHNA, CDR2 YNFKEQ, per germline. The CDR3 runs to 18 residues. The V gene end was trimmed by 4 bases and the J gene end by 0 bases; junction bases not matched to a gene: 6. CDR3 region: CASSPRLAGNSGANVLTF. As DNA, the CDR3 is TGTGCCAGCAGCCCACGACTAGCGGGTAACTCTGGGGCCAACGTCCTGACTTTC.

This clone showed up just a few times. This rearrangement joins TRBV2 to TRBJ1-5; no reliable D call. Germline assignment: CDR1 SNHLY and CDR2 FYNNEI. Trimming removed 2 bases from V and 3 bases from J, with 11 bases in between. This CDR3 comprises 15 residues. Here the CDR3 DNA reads TGTGCCAGCAGTGAACCGGCAGCCCCCAATCAGCCCCAGCATTTT. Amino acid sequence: CASSEPAAPNQPQHF.